This TCR beta chain is from a study of blood T cells in healthy people across ages. The use of a sample-barcoded 5' primer and a J-beta primer mix characterized a second PCR of 7 to 11 cycles. Each cDNA molecule carried a tag from a template-switch adaptor that contained 12 random nucleotides. A single record per CDR3 protein comes from TCRdb applying MiXCR to the 5' RACE reads. The sample includes about 1.8 million distinct CDR3 sequences, roughly 52% of them seen just once. Germline lookup yields CDR1 MNHEY and CDR2 SVGAGI. V was clipped by 0 bases and J by 1 base, with 13 bases between them. There are 17 residues in the CDR3. Isolation per sample recovered at least 7 million PBMCs. RNA extraction gave at least 6 micrograms of total RNA per sample. On this clonotype: Its antigen is not known.

Notes on the study in general: Age brought a roughly linear fall in TCR beta diversity measured per million T cells.

V and J are TRBV6-5 and TRBJ2-1; no firm D call. This TCR was sampled from a woman in her 40s in good health. The sequenced material came from blood. CDR3 amino acids: CASSYSTGLGSYNEQFF. As DNA, the CDR3 is TGTGCCAGCAGTTACTCGACTGGATTAGGGTCCTACAATGAGCAGTTCTTC.